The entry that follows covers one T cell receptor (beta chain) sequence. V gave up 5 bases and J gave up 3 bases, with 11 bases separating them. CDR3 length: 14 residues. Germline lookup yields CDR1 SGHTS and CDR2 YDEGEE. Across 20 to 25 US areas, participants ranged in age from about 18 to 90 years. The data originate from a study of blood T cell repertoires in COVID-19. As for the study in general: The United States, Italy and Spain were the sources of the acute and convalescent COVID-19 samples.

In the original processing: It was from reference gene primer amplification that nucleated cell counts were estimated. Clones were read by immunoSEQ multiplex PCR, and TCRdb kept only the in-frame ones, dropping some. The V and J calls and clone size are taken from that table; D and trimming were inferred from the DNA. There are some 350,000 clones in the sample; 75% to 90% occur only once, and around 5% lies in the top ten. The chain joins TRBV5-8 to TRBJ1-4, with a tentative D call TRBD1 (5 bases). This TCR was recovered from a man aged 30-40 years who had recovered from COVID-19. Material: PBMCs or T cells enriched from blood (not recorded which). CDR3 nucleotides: TGTGCCAGCAGAGAGACAGACCCTAATGAAAAACTGTTTTTT. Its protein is CASRETDPNEKLFF.